This TCR beta chain emerged from a study of blood T cell repertoires in COVID-19. About the study: Acute and convalescent COVID-19 samples came from the United States, Italy and Spain. PBMCs, B-cell-depleted T cells, or T cells were the source of the cDNA or gDNA that made up the material.

Germline V gives CDR1 KGHSH, CDR2 LQKENI. Trimming took 4 bases from V and 4 from J; bases not matched to a gene: 5. The CDR3 sequence is 16 residues long. Source study methods: Cell counts per sample came from amplifying reference gene primers. The table came from immunoSEQ multiplex PCR; TCRdb's copy has only in-frame clones and leaves some out. The V and J calls and clone size are taken from that table; D and trimming were inferred from the DNA. The table includes around 55,000 clones, approximately 90% detected once. The sample was peripheral blood. The V gene is TRBV18, the J gene TRBJ2-1; 12 bases line up with TRBD2. This sequence was found in a middle-aged man with acute or convalescent COVID-19. The CDR3 here is CASSRPSGRGYNEQFF. The CDR3 DNA is TGTGCCAGCTCACGCCCTAGCGGGAGGGGATACAATGAGCAGTTCTTC.